This T cell receptor beta chain is drawn from a study of radiotherapy plus CTLA-4 blockade in lung cancer. This clone was found a few times. Using immunoSEQ multiplex PCR, the repertoire was profiled, and TCRdb retains in-frame clones only, with some absent. The table lists over 50,000 clones, 79% of them singletons. Trimming took off 2 bases at V and 6 bases at J, with 7 bases between the two ends. The CDR3 consists of 13 residues. Looked up from germline, CDR1 is MNHNS and CDR2 is SASEGT. The chain joins TRBV6-1 to TRBJ2-2, with D hard to call. This TCR derives from a human donor with non-small cell lung cancer who had a partial response to radiotherapy plus ipilimumab. Sequencing used peripheral blood, obtained from a patient treated with radiotherapy plus ipilimumab. CDR3 sequence (DNA): TGTGCCAGCAGTGAAAGAAGCCCCGGGGAGCTGTTTTTT. Encoded protein: CASSERSPGELFF.